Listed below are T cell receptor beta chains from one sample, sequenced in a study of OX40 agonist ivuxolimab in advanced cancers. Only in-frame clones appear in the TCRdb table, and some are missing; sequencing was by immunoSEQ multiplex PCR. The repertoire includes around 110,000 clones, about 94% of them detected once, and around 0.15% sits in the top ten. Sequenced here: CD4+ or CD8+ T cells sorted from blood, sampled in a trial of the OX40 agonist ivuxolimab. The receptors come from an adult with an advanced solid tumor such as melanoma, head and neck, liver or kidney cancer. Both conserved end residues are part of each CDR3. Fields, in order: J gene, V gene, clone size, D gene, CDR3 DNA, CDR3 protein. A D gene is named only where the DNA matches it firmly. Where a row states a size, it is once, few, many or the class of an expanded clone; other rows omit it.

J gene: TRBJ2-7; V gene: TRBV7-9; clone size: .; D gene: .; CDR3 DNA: TGTGCCAGCAGCGCCGTAACAGGTGTACCCCTCCAGAACCCCTACGAGCAGTACTTC; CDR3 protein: CASSAVTGVPLQNPYEQYF
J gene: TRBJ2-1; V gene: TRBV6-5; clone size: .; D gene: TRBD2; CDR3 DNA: TGTGCCAGCAGACAACCTAGCGGGAGTGGAAATGAGCAGTTCTTC; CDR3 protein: CASRQPSGSGNEQFF
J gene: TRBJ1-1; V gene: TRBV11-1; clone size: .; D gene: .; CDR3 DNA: TGTGCCAGCAGCTTGGTTCGGGGAGGGAACACTGAAGCTTTCTTT; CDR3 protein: CASSLVRGGNTEAFF
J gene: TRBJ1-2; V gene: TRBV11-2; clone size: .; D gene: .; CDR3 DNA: TGTGCCAGCAGCGTCTTATCTTGGGGCTACACCTTC; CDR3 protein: CASSVLSWGYTF
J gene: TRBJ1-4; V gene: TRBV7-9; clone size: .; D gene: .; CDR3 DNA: TGTGCCAGCAGAAGGGGTCGGGGAGAAAAACTGTTTTTT; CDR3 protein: CASRRGRGEKLFF
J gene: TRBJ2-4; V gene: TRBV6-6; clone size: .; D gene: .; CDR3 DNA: TGTGCCAGCAGTGGGCCTGGGAACATTCAGTACTTC; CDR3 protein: CASSGPGNIQYF
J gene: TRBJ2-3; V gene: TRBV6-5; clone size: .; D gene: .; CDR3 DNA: TGTGCCAGCACGAAAGGGACAACCCCCACAGATACGCAGTATTTT; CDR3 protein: CASTKGTTPTDTQYF
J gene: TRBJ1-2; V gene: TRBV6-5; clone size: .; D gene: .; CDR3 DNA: TGTGCCAGCACTATAACGAGGCAGGGTAACTATGGCTACACCTTC; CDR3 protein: CASTITRQGNYGYTF
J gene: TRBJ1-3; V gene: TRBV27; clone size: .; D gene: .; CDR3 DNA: TGTGCCACCCGGTCCACTGGAAACACCATATATTTT; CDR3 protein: CATRSTGNTIYF
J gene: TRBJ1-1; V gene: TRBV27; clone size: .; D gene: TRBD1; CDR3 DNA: TGTGCCAGCAGGATAACAGGGGGCACTGAAGCTTTCTTT; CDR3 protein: CASRITGGTEAFF
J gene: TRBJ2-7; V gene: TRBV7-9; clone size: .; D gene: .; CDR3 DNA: TGTGCCAGCAGCTTAGCCGGGAGCTACGAGCAGTACTTC; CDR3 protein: CASSLAGSYEQYF
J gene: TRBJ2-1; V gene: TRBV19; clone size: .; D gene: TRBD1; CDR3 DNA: TGTGCCAGTAGTAGCGGACAGGGTGAATACAATGAGCAGTTCTTC; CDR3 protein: CASSSGQGEYNEQFF
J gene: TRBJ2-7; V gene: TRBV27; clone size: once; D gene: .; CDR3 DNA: TGTGCCAGCAGTTTATCGGGGGATCCCTACGAGCAGTACTTC; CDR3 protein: CASSLSGDPYEQYF
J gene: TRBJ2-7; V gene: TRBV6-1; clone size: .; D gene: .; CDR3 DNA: TGTGCCAGCAGTGAAAGGGGGATCCCAACCTACGAGCAGTACTTC; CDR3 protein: CASSERGIPTYEQYF
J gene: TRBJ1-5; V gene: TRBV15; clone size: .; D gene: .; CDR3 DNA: TGTGCCACCAGCACTTTGGGGGGAACTCAGCCCCAGCATTTT; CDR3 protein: CATSTLGGTQPQHF
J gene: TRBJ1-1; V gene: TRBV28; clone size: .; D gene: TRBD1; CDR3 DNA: TGTGCCAGCAGAAACGGGGACAGGGCGAACACTGAAGCTTTCTTT; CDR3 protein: CASRNGDRANTEAFF
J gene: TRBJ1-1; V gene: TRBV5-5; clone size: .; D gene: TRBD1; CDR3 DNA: TGTGCCAGCAGCTTGACCGGGACAGGGGTTAACACTGAAGCTTTCTTT; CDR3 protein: CASSLTGTGVNTEAFF
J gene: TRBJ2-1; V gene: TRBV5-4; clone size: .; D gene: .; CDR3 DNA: TGTGCCAGCAGCCGGGACACCAATGAGCAGTTCTTC; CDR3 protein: CASSRDTNEQFF
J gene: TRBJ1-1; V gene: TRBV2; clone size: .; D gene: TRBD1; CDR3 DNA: TGTGCCAGCAGGCTGGACAGGGGCACTGAAGCTTTCTTT; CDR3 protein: CASRLDRGTEAFF
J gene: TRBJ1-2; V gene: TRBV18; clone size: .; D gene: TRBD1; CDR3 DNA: TGTGCCAGCAGGGGACAGCAAGCTAACTATGGCTACACCTTC; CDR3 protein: CASRGQQANYGYTF
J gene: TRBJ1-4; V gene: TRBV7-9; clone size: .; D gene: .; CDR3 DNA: TGTGCCAGCAGCTTAGTGGCGGACGAAAAACTGTTTTTT; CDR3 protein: CASSLVADEKLFF
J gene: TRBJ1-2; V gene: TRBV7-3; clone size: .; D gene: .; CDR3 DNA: TGTGCCAGCAGCTTAAGTCTCACGGCAGGGGCTAACTATGGCTACACCTTC; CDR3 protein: CASSLSLTAGANYGYTF
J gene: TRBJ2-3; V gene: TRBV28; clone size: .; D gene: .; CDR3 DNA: TGTGCCAGCAGTTTCCCCTTGGGGGGCAAACCCAACGCAGATACGCAGTATTTT; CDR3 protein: CASSFPLGGKPNADTQYF
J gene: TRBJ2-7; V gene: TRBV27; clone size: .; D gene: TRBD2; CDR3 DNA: TGTGCCAGCAGGTTCGGGGGGGCCCACGAGCAGTACTTC; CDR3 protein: CASRFGGAHEQYF
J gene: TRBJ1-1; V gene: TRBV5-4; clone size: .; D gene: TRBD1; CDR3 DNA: TGTGCCAGCAGCACACCCGGGACAGGGGCCGTGAACACTGAAGCTTTCTTT; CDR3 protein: CASSTPGTGAVNTEAFF
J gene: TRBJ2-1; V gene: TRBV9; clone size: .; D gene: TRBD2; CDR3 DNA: TGTGCCAGCAGCGTTGGAGCGGGAGCCTACAATGAGCAGTTCTTC; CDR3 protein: CASSVGAGAYNEQFF
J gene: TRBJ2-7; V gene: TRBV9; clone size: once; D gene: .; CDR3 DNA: TGTGCCAGCAGCGTAGAAGGTACGGGATACGAGCAGTACTTC; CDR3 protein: CASSVEGTGYEQYF
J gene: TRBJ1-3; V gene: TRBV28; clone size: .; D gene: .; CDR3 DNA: TGTGCCAGCAGTCAAAGGGGAAACACCATATATTTT; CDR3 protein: CASSQRGNTIYF
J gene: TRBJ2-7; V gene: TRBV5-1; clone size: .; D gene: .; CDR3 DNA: TGCGCCAGCAGCTTAACTCAGAGAAGCTCCTACGAGCAGTACTTC; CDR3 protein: CASSLTQRSSYEQYF
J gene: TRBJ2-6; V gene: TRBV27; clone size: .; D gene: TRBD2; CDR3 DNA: TGTGCCAGCAGTTTTGGGAGGGGAGCTGGGGCCAACGTCCTGACTTTC; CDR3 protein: CASSFGRGAGANVLTF
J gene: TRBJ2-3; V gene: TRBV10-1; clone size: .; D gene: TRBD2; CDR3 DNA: TGCGCCAGCAGTGAGTTTGGCGGGGGGACTAGCACAGATACGCAGTATTTT; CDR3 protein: CASSEFGGGTSTDTQYF
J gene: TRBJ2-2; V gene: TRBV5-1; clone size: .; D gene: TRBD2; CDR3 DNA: TGCGCCAGCAGCTCCGGGCTAGCGGGGGCCACCGGGGAGCTGTTTTTT; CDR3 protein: CASSSGLAGATGELFF
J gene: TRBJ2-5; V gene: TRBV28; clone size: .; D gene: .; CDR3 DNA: TGTGCCAGCAGCGGACACGGCCAAGAGACCCAGTACTTC; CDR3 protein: CASSGHGQETQYF
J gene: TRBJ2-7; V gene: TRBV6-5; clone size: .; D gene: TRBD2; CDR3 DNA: TGTGCCAGCAGTAACCTAGCGGGGGCTTTGGACGAGCAGTACTTC; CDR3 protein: CASSNLAGALDEQYF
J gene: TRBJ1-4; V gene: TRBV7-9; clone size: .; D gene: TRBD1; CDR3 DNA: TGTGCCAGCAGCTTAATCAGGGGGCGGGATGAAAAACTGTTTTTT; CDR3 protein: CASSLIRGRDEKLFF
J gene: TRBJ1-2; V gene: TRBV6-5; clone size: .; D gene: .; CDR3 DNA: TGTGCCAGCAGTTACGGGGGGGTCAGACATGGCTACACCTTC; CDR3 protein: CASSYGGVRHGYTF
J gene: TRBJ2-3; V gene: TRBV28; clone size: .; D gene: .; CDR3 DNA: TGTGCCAGCAGCCCCGTGGTTGGTTTAAATACGCAGTATTTT; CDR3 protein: CASSPVVGLNTQYF
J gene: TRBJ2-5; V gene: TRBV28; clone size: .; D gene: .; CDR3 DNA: TGTGCCAGCAGTATCCCGGGACGGCTCCAAGAGACCCAGTACTTC; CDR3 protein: CASSIPGRLQETQYF
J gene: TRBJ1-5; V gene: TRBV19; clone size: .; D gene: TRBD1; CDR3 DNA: TGTGCCAGTAGTATGGCCAGACAGGGGATAGGGCATTTT; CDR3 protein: CASSMARQGIGHF
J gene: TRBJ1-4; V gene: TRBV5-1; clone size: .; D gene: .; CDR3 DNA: TGCGCCAGCTCATATTTGGGGCGGGATAATGAAAAACTGTTTTTT; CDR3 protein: CASSYLGRDNEKLFF
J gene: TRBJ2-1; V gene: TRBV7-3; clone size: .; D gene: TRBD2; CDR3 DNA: TGTGCCAGCAGCGATGAGTCTAGCGGGGGCAATGAGCAGTTCTTC; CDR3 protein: CASSDESSGGNEQFF
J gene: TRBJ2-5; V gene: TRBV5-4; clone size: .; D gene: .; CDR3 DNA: TGTGCCAGCAGCTTGGATCAGGAGACCCAGTACTTC; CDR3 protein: CASSLDQETQYF
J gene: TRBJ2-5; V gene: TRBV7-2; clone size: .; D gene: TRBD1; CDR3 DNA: TGTGCCAGCAGCTTAGCCAGGGGGAAGGCCCAGTACTTC; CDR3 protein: CASSLARGKAQYF
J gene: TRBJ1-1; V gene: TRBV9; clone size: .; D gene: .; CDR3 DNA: TGTGCCAGCAGCGTATCGACGAACACTGAAGCTTTCTTT; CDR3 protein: CASSVSTNTEAFF
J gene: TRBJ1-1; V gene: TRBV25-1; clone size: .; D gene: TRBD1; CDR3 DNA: TGTGCCAGCAGTACAACGGACAGGTTGAACACTGAAGCTTTCTTT; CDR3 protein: CASSTTDRLNTEAFF
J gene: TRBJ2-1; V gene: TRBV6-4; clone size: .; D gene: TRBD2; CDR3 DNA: TGTGCCAGCAGTCAGCGGAGCGGGAGGGTTGGTGAGCAGTTCTTC; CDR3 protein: CASSQRSGRVGEQFF
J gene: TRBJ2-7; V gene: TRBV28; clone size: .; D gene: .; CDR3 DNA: TGTGCCAGCAGTACCCGGGGCGAGCAGTACTTC; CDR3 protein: CASSTRGEQYF